This T cell receptor (beta chain) stems from a study of PD-1 and CTLA-4 blockade in melanoma. This CDR3 has 16 residues. Germline assignment: CDR1 SSHAT and CDR2 FNYEAQ (reference sequence). Worth noting for this clone: The junction and the germline gene differ at one end; a read error may be behind it.

Assay: immunoSEQ multiplex PCR; the TCRdb copy retains only in-frame clones and omits some. The table has around 31,000 clones, about 91% seen once. The sequencing used CD8+ T cells from peripheral blood, collected from a patient given anti-PD-1 treatment. The V and J genes are TRBV7-7 and TRBJ2-5, with D unclear. This receptor was taken from a human donor with melanoma. The CDR3 nucleotides read TGTGCTAGCAGCTCCTCCCCGGACCCTTCCCAAGAGACCCAGTACTTC. Translation gives CASSSSPDPSQETQYF.